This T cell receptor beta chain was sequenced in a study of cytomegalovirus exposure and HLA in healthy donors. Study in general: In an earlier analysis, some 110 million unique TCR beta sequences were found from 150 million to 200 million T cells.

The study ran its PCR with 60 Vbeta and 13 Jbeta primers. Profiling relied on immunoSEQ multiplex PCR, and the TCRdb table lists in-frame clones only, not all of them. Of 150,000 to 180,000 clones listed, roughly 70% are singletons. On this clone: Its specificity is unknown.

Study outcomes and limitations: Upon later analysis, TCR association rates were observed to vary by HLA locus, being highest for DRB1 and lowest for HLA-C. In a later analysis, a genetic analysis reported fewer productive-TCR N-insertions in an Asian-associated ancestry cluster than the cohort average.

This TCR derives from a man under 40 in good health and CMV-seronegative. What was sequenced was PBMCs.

DNA for the CDR3: TGTGCCAGCAACGGGGACCTAGCGGGGGGGCCTCCGAACACCGGGGAGCTGTTTTTT. Its translation is CASNGDLAGGPPNTGELFF. This chain joins TRBV28 and TRBJ2-2; 12 bases are a match to TRBD2. This CDR3 spans 19 amino acids. J gave up 0 bases and V 7 bases, and 12 bases lay outside the gene matches. Germline V gene sequence: CDR1 MDHEN, CDR2 SYDVKM.